The source of this TCR beta chain is a study of tumor-infiltrating lymphocytes in primary liver carcinoma. Study results and caveats: Pairs comparing tumor with adjacent tissue or blood overlapped less than pairs drawn from tumor regions.

A primer in the constant region served to generate TCR beta cDNA from approximately 450 ng of total RNA. Nested multiplex PCR, run for three rounds with slightly modified ARM-PCR, yielded TCR beta libraries. For roughly 11 cycles apiece, the opening two PCR rounds ran with TRBV1-TRBV30 forward primers and a C-beta reverse primer. Via MiXCR, TCRdb re-called the multiplex PCR reads, giving one row per CDR3 protein. The table includes almost 200,000 distinct CDR3 sequences, less than 75% detected once. A note on this clonotype: As yet, its antigen is unknown.

They got blood RNA out of unsorted whole blood and also pulled out germline DNA. Researchers reported drawing around 3.6 milliliters of peripheral blood before surgery. The CDR3 contains 15 residues. Germline CDR1 reads MGHRA; CDR2 reads YSYEKL. V lost 6 bases to trimming and J lost 7 bases; unmatched junction nucleotides: 8. The genes are TRBV4-1 and TRBJ2-2; 10 bases fit TRBD2. The specimen was peripheral blood. The receptor was derived from a woman aged 60-70 years with primary liver carcinoma and hepatitis B virus infection. The CDR3 region is CASRQREGRDGELFF. CDR3 nucleotides: TGCGCCAGCAGACAGCGGGAGGGCCGGGACGGGGAGCTGTTTTTT.